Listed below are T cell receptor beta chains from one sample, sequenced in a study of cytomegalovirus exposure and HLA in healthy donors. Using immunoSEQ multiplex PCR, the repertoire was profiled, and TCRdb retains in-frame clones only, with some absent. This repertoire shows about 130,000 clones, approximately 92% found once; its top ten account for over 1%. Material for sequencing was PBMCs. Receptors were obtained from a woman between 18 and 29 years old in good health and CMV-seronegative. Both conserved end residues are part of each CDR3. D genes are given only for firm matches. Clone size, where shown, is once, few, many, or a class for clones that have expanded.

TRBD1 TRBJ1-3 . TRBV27 CASSSQGAAGNTIYF TGTGCCAGCAGTTCGCAGGGGGCGGCTGGAAACACCATATATTTT
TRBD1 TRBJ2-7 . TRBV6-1 CASSQTGGEQYF TGTGCCAGCAGCCAAACAGGGGGCGAGCAGTACTTC
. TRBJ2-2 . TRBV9 CASCLGAANTGELFF TGTGCCAGCTGCCTGGGCGCCGCGAACACCGGGGAGCTGTTTTTT
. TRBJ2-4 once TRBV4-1 CASSPFGEGSKNIQYF TGCGCCAGCAGCCCCTTCGGTGAGGGAAGCAAAAACATTCAGTACTTC
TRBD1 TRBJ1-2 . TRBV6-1 CASSDTDRGGGYTF TGTGCCAGCAGCGACACGGACAGGGGAGGTGGCTACACCTTC
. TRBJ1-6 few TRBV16 CASSQEWNSPLHF TGTGCCAGCAGCCAAGAGTGGAATTCACCCCTCCACTTT
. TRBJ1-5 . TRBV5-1 CASSPQGGPVQPQHF TGCGCCAGCAGCCCGCAGGGTGGGCCGGTTCAGCCCCAGCATTTT
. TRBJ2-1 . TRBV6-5 CASSYLESNEQFF TGTGCCAGCAGTTACTTAGAATCAAATGAGCAGTTCTTC
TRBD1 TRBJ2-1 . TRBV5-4 CASSSRDRGNNEQFF TGTGCCAGCAGCTCTAGAGACAGGGGGAACAATGAGCAGTTCTTC
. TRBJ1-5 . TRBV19 CASSNTPQGSNQPQHF TGTGCCAGTTCCAATACTCCTCAGGGTAGCAATCAGCCCCAGCATTTT
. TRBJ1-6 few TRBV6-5 CASSYVSGRYNSPLHF TGTGCCAGCAGTTACGTATCTGGCAGATATAATTCACCCCTCCACTTT
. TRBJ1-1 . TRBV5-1 CASSFFSQRGTEAFF TGCGCCAGCAGCTTTTTCAGCCAACGGGGCACTGAAGCTTTCTTT
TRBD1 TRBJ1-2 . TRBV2 CASSEGTDYGYTF TGTGCCAGCAGTGAGGGGACAGACTATGGCTACACCTTC
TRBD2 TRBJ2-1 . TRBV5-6 CASSLARLADYNEQFF TGTGCCAGCAGCTTGGCCAGACTAGCGGATTACAATGAGCAGTTCTTC